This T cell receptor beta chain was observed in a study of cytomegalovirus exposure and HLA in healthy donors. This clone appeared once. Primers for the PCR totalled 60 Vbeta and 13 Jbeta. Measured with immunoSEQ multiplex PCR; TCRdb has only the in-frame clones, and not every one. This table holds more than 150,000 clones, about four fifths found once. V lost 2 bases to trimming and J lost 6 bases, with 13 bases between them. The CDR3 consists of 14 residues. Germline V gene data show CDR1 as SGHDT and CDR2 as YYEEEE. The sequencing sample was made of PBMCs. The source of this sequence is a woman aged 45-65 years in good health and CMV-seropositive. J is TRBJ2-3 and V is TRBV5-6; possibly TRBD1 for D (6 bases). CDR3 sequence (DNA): TGTGCCAGCAGCTTACAACAGGGTATGGATACGCAGTATTTT. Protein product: CASSLQQGMDTQYF.